This T cell receptor (beta chain) came from a study of OX40 agonist ivuxolimab in advanced cancers. TCRdb's copy holds only in-frame clones and misses some; the assay was immunoSEQ multiplex PCR. The sample shows 53,000 or so clones, roughly 92% of them seen only once. The CDR3 runs 13 residues. Germline CDR1 MNHEY, CDR2 SVGAGI. Trimming pared 5 bases from V and 5 bases from J, leaving 12 bases between. This sequence was found in an adult with an advanced solid tumor such as melanoma, head and neck, liver or kidney cancer. This chain connects TRBV6-5 to TRBJ2-5; D unresolved. Sample: CD4+ or CD8+ T cells sorted from blood, taken in a trial of the OX40 agonist ivuxolimab. The chain's CDR3 is CASSEDPRETQYF. In DNA form, the CDR3 reads TGTGCCAGCAGTGAGGACCCTCGCGAGACCCAGTACTTC.